This TCR beta chain is from a study of T cells in Graves' hyperthyroidism and ophthalmopathy. Comment on this clonotype: One junction end disagrees with the germline gene, perhaps due to a read error.

CDR1 and CDR2 from the germline V gene are ENHRY and SYGVKD. The CDR3 contains 11 residues. Authors of the study amplified TCR beta CDR3 regions from RNA transcripts. With the HTBI primer set, the TCR CDR3 went through a first round of RT-PCR. Each CDR3 protein is one row after TCRdb ran MiXCR on the multiplex PCR reads. This table has hundreds of thousands of distinct CDR3 sequences, about half appearing once. The chain is built from TRBV10-3 and TRBJ1-4, with TRBD1 as a possible D gene (5 bases). Sequenced: peripheral blood or thyroid tissue (not recorded which). This sequence was found in a woman aged 18-29 years with Graves' hyperthyroidism. CDR3 coding DNA: TGTGCCATCAGTGAGTCGGGACTTTATCTTTTT. This sequence encodes CAISESGLYLF.